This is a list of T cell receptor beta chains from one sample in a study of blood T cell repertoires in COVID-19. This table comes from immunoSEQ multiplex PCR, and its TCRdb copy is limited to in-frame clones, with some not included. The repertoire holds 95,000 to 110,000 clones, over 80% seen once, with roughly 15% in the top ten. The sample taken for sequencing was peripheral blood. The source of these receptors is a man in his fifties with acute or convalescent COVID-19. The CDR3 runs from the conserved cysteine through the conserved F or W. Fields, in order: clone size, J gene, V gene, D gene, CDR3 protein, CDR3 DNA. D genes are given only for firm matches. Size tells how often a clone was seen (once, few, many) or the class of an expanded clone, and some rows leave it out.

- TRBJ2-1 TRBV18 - CASSRLGSTYNEQFF TGTGCCAGCTCACGGTTAGGGAGTACCTACAATGAGCAGTTCTTC
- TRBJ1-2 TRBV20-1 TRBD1 CSASTGVYGYTF TGCAGTGCTAGTACAGGGGTCTATGGCTACACCTTC
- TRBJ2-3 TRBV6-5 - CASARPGTDTQYF TGTGCCAGCGCGAGGCCCGGCACAGATACGCAGTATTTT
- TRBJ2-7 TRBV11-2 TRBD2 CASSLELAVYEQYF TGTGCCAGCAGCCTGGAACTAGCGGTCTACGAGCAGTACTTC
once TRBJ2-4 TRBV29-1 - CSVEQTKNIQYF TGCAGCGTTGAACAGACAAAAAACATTCAGTACTTC
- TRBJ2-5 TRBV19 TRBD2 CASSTQLAAQETQYF TGTGCCAGTTCTACCCAGCTAGCGGCTCAAGAGACCCAGTACTTC
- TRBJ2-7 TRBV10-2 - CASSESMGAQYF TGCGCCAGCAGTGAGTCGATGGGCGCCCAGTACTTC
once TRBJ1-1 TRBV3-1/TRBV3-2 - CASSQERFTNTEAFF TGTGCCAGCAGCCAAGAACGGTTTACGAACACTGAAGCTTTCTTT
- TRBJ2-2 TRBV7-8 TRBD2 CASSLRSSSGYGELFF TGTGCCAGCAGCTTACGGAGCTCTAGCGGGTACGGGGAGCTGTTTTTT
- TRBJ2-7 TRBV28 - CASSTRQFSYEQYF TGTGCCAGCAGTACAAGACAGTTTTCCTACGAGCAGTACTTC
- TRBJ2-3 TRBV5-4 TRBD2 CASSTRLAGVSTDTQYF TGTGCCAGCAGCACTCGACTAGCGGGAGTTAGCACAGATACGCAGTATTTT
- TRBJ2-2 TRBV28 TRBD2 CASRTSGNRPNTGELFF TGTGCCAGCCGGACTAGCGGTAATCGCCCGAACACCGGGGAGCTGTTTTTT
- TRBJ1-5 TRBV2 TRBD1 CASRGQGSDQPQHF TGTGCCAGCAGGGGACAGGGGTCTGATCAGCCCCAGCATTTT
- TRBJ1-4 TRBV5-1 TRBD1 CASRGSEGALREKLFF TGCGCCAGCAGAGGGTCTGAGGGGGCCTTGAGGGAAAAACTGTTTTTT
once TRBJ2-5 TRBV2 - CASSLGGLDLETQYF TGTGCCAGCAGTCTGGGCGGGCTAGACCTAGAGACCCAGTACTTC
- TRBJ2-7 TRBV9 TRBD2 CASSKGLAGGSPYEQYF TGTGCCAGCAGCAAGGGACTAGCGGGAGGATCTCCCTACGAGCAGTACTTC
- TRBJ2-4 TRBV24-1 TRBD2 CATSEGREGRRNIQYF TGTGCCACCAGTGAGGGACGGGAGGGCCGAAGAAACATTCAGTACTTC
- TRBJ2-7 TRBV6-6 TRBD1 CASSPLPGQSSYEQYF TGTGCCAGCAGCCCTCTCCCGGGACAGAGCTCCTACGAGCAGTACTTC
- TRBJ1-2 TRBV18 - CASSPLAGVGGYTF TGTGCCAGCTCACCACTTGCAGGGGTGGGCGGCTACACCTTC
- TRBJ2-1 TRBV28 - CATYTQGGEQFF TGTGCCACCTATACCCAGGGGGGTGAGCAGTTCTTC
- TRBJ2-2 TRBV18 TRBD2 CASSPQRTSTTGELFF TGTGCCAGCTCACCTCAGAGGACTAGTACCACCGGGGAGCTGTTTTTT
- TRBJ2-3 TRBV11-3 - CASSPDSATQYF TGTGCCAGCAGCCCGGACAGCGCGACGCAGTATTTT
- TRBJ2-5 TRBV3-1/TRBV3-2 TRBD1 CASSLGTGGGETQYF TGTGCCAGCAGCCTTGGGACAGGGGGCGGAGAGACCCAGTACTTC
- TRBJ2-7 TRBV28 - CASSSGGEQYF TGTGCCAGCAGTTCAGGGGGGGAGCAGTACTTC
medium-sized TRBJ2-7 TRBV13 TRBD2 CASSRRTSGRSIGYEQYF TGTGCCAGCAGCCGGAGGACTAGCGGGAGGTCTATAGGATACGAGCAGTACTTC
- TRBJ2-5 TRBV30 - CALEAEFQETQYF TGTGCCTTGGAGGCGGAGTTCCAAGAGACCCAGTACTTC
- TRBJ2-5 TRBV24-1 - CATSVTSYQETQYF TGTGCCACCAGTGTGACATCGTACCAAGAGACCCAGTACTTC
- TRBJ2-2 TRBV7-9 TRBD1 CASRTDRDTGELFF TGTGCCAGCAGGACGGACAGGGACACCGGGGAGCTGTTTTTT
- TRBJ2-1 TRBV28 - CASSSTGRLYNEQFF TGTGCCAGCAGTTCTACAGGTCGGCTCTACAATGAGCAGTTCTTC
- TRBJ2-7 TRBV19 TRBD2 CASSIVSGSGYEQYF TGTGCCAGTAGTATAGTTAGCGGGAGTGGGTACGAGCAGTACTTC
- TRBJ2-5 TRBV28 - CASSHGQMVGETQYF TGTGCCAGCAGCCACGGACAAATGGTAGGAGAGACCCAGTACTTC
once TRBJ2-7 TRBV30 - CAWSVGAAYSYEQYF TGTGCCTGGAGTGTAGGGGCAGCCTACTCCTACGAGCAGTACTTC
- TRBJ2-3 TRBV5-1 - CASSLAGDRSTDTQYF TGCGCCAGCAGCTTGGCGGGGGACAGATCCACAGATACGCAGTATTTT
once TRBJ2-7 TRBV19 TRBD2 CASSIGTSWDEQYF TGTGCCAGTAGTATTGGGACTAGTTGGGACGAGCAGTACTTC